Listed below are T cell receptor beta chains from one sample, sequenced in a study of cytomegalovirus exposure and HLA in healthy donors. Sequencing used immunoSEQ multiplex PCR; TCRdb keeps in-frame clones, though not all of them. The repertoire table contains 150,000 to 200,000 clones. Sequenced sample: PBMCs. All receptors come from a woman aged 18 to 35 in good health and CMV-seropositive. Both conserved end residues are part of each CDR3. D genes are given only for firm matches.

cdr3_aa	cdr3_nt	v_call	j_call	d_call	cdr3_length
CASSEVLAGGLDTQYF	TGTGCCAGCAGTGAAGTTTTAGCGGGAGGGTTAGATACGCAGTATTTT	TRBV6-1	TRBJ2-3	TRBD2	16
CASMVQTNTGELFF	TGTGCCAGCATGGTCCAGACGAACACCGGGGAGCTGTTTTTT	TRBV2	TRBJ2-2	NA	14
CATSVALADSYEQYF	TGTGCCACCTCTGTGGCCCTTGCGGACTCCTACGAGCAGTACTTC	TRBV19	TRBJ2-7	NA	15
CASSSLGSFSGANVLTF	TGTGCCAGCAGTTCCTTGGGTAGCTTTTCTGGGGCCAACGTCCTGACTTTC	TRBV28	TRBJ2-6	NA	17
CASSSWHGINYGYTF	TGTGCCAGCAGTTCATGGCATGGCATTAACTATGGCTACACCTTC	TRBV27	TRBJ1-2	NA	15
CASSTSRGTYEQYF	TGTGCCAGCAGCACTAGCCGCGGGACCTACGAGCAGTACTTC	TRBV7-6	TRBJ2-7	NA	14
CASSPLAGANTGELFF	TGTGCCAGCAGCCCACTAGCGGGGGCGAACACCGGGGAGCTGTTTTTT	TRBV7-7	TRBJ2-2	TRBD2	16
CSVGQNFQETQYF	TGCAGCGTGGGACAGAACTTCCAAGAGACCCAGTACTTC	TRBV29-1	TRBJ2-5	TRBD1	13
CAWSGGGRHQTQYF	TGTGCCTGGAGTGGAGGGGGACGACACCAGACCCAGTACTTC	TRBV30	TRBJ2-5	NA	14
CASSLSLGDSSYEQYF	TGTGCCAGCAGCTTAAGTCTTGGGGACAGTTCCTACGAGCAGTACTTC	TRBV7-9	TRBJ2-7	TRBD1	16
CASSHPTGLPDRETQYF	TGTGCCAGCAGTCATCCGACCGGACTCCCGGATCGGGAGACCCAGTACTTC	TRBV7-9	TRBJ2-5	NA	17
CASSLEGLAYNEQFF	TGTGCCAGCAGCTTAGAGGGACTGGCCTACAATGAGCAGTTCTTC	TRBV7-6	TRBJ2-1	NA	15
CASKRGQGALEKLFF	TGTGCCAGCAAACGAGGACAGGGGGCGCTTGAAAAACTGTTTTTT	TRBV27	TRBJ1-4	TRBD1	15